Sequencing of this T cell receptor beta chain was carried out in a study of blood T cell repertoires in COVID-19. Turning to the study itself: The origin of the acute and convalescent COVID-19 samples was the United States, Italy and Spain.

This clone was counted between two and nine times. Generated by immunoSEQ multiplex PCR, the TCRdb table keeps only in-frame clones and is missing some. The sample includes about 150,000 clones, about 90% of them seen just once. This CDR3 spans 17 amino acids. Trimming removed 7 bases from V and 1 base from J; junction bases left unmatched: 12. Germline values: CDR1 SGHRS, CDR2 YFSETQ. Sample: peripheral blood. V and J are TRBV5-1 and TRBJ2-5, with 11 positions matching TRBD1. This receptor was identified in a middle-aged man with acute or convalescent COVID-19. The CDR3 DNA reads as TGCGCCAGCCGAAGCACCGGGACAGGGGGGATCCAAGAGACCCAGTACTTC. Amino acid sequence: CASRSTGTGGIQETQYF.